This entry concerns a single T cell receptor (beta chain). This sample was included in a study of T cell changes during pregnancy in multiple sclerosis. Method: immunoSEQ multiplex PCR; TCRdb's copy keeps in-frame clones and lacks some. The sample yields 50,000 to 75,000 clones, 90% seen once. With 6 bases removed from V and 5 bases from J, the gap between germline ends came to 10 bases. The CDR3 consists of 12 residues. Germline V gene lookup returns CDR1 MNHNY and CDR2 SVGAGI (reference sequence). The rearrangement uses TRBV6-6 and TRBJ2-5; possible D gene TRBD2, 6 bases. The clonotype originates from a female donor in good health, enrolled as a control in a pregnancy study. This sample comprised peripheral blood, obtained in the first trimester of pregnancy. The CDR3 DNA reads TGTGCCAGCAGCCCCGGAGGGGAGACCCAGTACTTC. Amino acid sequence: CASSPGGETQYF.